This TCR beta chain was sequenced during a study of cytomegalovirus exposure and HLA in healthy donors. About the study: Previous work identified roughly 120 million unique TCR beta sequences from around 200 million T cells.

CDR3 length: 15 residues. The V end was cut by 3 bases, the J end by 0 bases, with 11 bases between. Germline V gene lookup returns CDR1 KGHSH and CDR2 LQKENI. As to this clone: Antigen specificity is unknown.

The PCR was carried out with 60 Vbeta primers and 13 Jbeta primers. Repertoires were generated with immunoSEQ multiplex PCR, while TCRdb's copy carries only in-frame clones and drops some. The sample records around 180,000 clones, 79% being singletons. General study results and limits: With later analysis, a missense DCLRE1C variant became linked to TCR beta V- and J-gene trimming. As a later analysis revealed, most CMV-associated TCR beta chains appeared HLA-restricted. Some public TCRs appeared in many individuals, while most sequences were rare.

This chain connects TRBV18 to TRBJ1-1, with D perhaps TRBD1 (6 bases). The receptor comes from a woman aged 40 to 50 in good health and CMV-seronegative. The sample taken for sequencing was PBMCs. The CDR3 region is CASSPWTVMNTEAFF. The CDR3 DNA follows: TGTGCCAGCTCACCCTGGACAGTAATGAACACTGAAGCTTTCTTT.